This TCR beta chain was sequenced during a study of blood T cell repertoires in COVID-19 (dated by TCRdb to the early 2020s). About the full investigation: Collaborator samples came from the United States, Italy and Spain and covered acute and convalescent phases of COVID-19. The prospective study material was composed of cDNA or gDNA derived from T cells, B-cell-depleted T cells, or PBMCs. The dataset comprised deeply sampled blood TCRbeta repertoires from subjects exposed to, actively infected with, or recovered from COVID-19. The repertoires were released in a freely available public database meant as a resource for research on the immune response to SARS-CoV-2. The samples were drawn from two sources: the first 160 participants of the ongoing ImmuneRACE study, and about 1,300 subjects contributed by 6 global collaborators. Nearly every sample came with metadata listing a de-identified subject ID, COVID-19 status, age in years and sex. HLA class I and class II types, where available, came from metadata supplied by the sample provider rather than from assay-based typing.

TCRbeta CDR3 regions were amplified from genomic DNA by means of the immunoSEQ Assay, a bias-controlled multiplex PCR. Under the source paper's analysis protocol: The number of nucleated cells in each sample was estimated by amplification of reference gene primers within the assay. To quantify the absolute abundance of each unique TCRbeta CDR3 rearrangement, sequence reads were collapsed and filtered. For each sample, productive Simpson clonality was calculated by taking the square root of Simpson's diversity index across productive rearrangements. TCRdb obtained this table from immuneACCESS and retained in-frame rearrangements with V and J assigned. These tables miss some clones; where compared with another copy, unresolved V genes account for less than half of the shortfall, and the remainder is unexplained. V and J calls and clone size follow that table, whereas D and trimming were derived from the DNA. Within this sample are about 190,000 clones, with roughly 77% of them counted one time only. The ten top clones hold around 16% of the sample.

Enrolling through a virtual design, the prospective study's participants ranged in age from roughly 18 to 95 years and lived across 20 to 30 United States geographic areas. In the prospective study, cohorts were assigned on the basis of participant-reported clinical history obtained from a screening survey and a study questionnaire. In the prospective study, mobile phlebotomists collected whole blood, serum and a nasopharyngeal or oropharyngeal swab from each participant. Prospective study participants could optionally give additional blood draws and questionnaires over an approximately 2-month period. Blood samples from the prospective study were shipped frozen or at room temperature prior to DNA extraction. The V end gives up 4 bases and the J end 4 bases, leaving 6 bases in the junction not matched to a gene. The CDR3, cysteine through phenylalanine, is 17 amino acids long. The CDR3 DNA has 51 bases and is translated from base 1. As encoded in the germline V gene, CDR1 is MGHRA while CDR2 is YSYEKL.

On this clone itself: No cognate antigen has been identified for it. Per-base quality was not reported, and no clone a single base away is much larger than it.

Beyond this particular receptor, the publication reports: Clinical and demographic metadata were provided uncurated, with the amount varying by source and participant.

The chain joins TRBV4-1 to TRBJ2-1; TRBD2 lines up with 14 middle nucleotides. The source of this sequence is a woman aged 45 to 65 with acute COVID-19. The material sequenced was PBMCs or T cells enriched from blood (not recorded which). The nucleotide sequence is TGCGCCAGCAGCCTACAGGGACTAGCGGGGGCATACAATGAGCAGTTCTTC. Translated, it reads CASSLQGLAGAYNEQFF.